This T cell receptor (beta chain) was retrieved from a study of T-cell reconstitution after alpha-beta-depleted transplantation in children (dated by TCRdb to the mid-2010s). For context, the study as a whole: T-cell immune reconstitution after TCRalphabeta/CD19-depleted allogeneic hematopoietic cell transplantation in children was quantitatively tracked in the study by means of TCR repertoire profiling.

Overall study results and their limits: The apparently early recovery of alphabetaT-cell counts about two months after transplant reportedly depended on only several hundred rapidly expanded clones that came from non-depleted graft cells. The frequencies of hyperexpanded clones fell over the following months, and after one year, T-cell counts and TCRbeta diversity were mostly attributed to newly produced T cells. In some patients, high TCRbeta diversity at day 60 was attributed to recipient T cells and intrathymic progenitors that had survived conditioning.

Libraries were constructed by PCR. Instrument on record: Illumina HiSeq 2500. TCR library preparation used molecular barcoding, with unique molecular identifiers applied to normalize quantification of the TCRbeta repertoire. Using fastp at Q25 and MiXCR, TCRdb reprocessed the public reads and kept productive beta chains. One record per CDR3 amino acid sequence lists the most common genes and DNA. The sample records 530,000 or so distinct CDR3 sequences, around 27% of which are singletons. 30% to 45% of the sample is in the top ten clones. The intended sense of this specimen's treatment or condition label: allogeneic hematopoietic cell transplantation with graft depleted of TCRalphabeta T cells and CD19 B cells. The children who served as transplant recipients had been given grafts of TCRalphabeta/CD19-depleted allogeneic hematopoietic cells. Points on this clonotype: Which antigen it targets is not known. No clone much larger than this one lies a single base away; base qualities are absent.

This specimen was PBMCs, taken before TCRalphabeta/CD19-depleted stem cell transplant. The sequence came from a boy less than two years old with Wiskott-Aldrich syndrome, due to receive a stem cell transplant.

The base sequence is TGCGCCAGCAGCTTGGGGCTCCTCGGGCAAGAGACCCAGTACTTC. It codes for CASSLGLLGQETQYF. The chain couples TRBV5-1 to TRBJ2-5; no D segment can be confidently identified. In the germline V gene, CDR1 corresponds to SGHRS and CDR2 to YFSETQ. From its cysteine to its phenylalanine, the CDR3 spans 15 amino acids. The DNA shown is the 45-base CDR3, in frame from base 1. V loses 0 bases, J loses 2 bases, and the germline ends lie 11 bases apart.